This T cell receptor beta chain is drawn from a study of cytomegalovirus exposure and HLA in healthy donors. Whole-study results and caveats: Most TCR sequences were rare, but some public TCRs occurred in many donors. Researchers catalogued approximately 160 TCR beta chains as cytomegalovirus-associated.

Clones were read by immunoSEQ multiplex PCR, and TCRdb kept only the in-frame ones, dropping some. The top ten clones hold around 1.2% of a sample with about 65,000 clones, approximately 90% of them seen once. Trimming shortened V by 6 bases and J by 1 base, and 6 bases separated the two germline ends. Germline V gene data show CDR1 as MNHNY and CDR2 as SVGAGI (reference sequence). CDR3 length: 12 residues. This clone was detected only once. Its antigen is not identified. The chain employs TRBV6-6 and TRBJ1-1; D unclear. The clonotype originates from a woman younger than 30 in good health and CMV-seronegative. The sample comprised PBMCs. In DNA form, the CDR3 reads TGTGCCAGCAGACTGAGGAACACTGAAGCTTTCTTT. Protein product: CASRLRNTEAFF.